A selection of T cell receptor beta chains follows, all from one sample in a study of shared clonotypes between healthy human individuals. Profiling relied on immunoSEQ multiplex PCR, and the TCRdb table lists in-frame clones only, not all of them. In the table there are about 2.3 million clones, just under 95% of which are singletons. Sequencing input: naive CD4+ T cells from PBMCs. The source of these receptors is a man younger than 30 in good health. Some clones in this sample may be carry-over from other donors' samples. Each CDR3 is given with its conserved first and last residue. A D gene is named only where the DNA matches it firmly. Clone size is not always given. Where it is, it says once, few, many or a class for expanded clones.

v_call: TRBV4-2; clone_size: once; d_call: TRBD2; cdr3_length: 18; j_call: TRBJ2-2; cdr3_nt: TGTGCCAGCAGCCAAGAGATAGCGGGAGGCCCCAACACCGGGGAGCTGTTTTTT; cdr3_aa: CASSQEIAGGPNTGELFF
v_call: TRBV10-3; clone_size: NA; d_call: NA; cdr3_length: 15; j_call: TRBJ1-1; cdr3_nt: TGTGCCACATCTCTTTTACCGGTGGGAAACACTGAAGCTTTCTTT; cdr3_aa: CATSLLPVGNTEAFF
v_call: TRBV25-1; clone_size: NA; d_call: NA; cdr3_length: 13; j_call: TRBJ2-7; cdr3_nt: TGTGCCAGCAGTGAATCTGGGGGCCTCGAGCAGTACTTC; cdr3_aa: CASSESGGLEQYF
v_call: TRBV29-1; clone_size: NA; d_call: NA; cdr3_length: 14; j_call: TRBJ1-2; cdr3_nt: TGCAGCGTAACTGGGCTGATCCTTAACTATGGCTACACCTTC; cdr3_aa: CSVTGLILNYGYTF
v_call: TRBV18; clone_size: NA; d_call: TRBD1; cdr3_length: 15; j_call: TRBJ2-5; cdr3_nt: TGTGCCAGCTCACCTCAGACAGGGGGACAAGAGACCCAGTACTTC; cdr3_aa: CASSPQTGGQETQYF
v_call: TRBV7-2; clone_size: NA; d_call: NA; cdr3_length: 14; j_call: TRBJ2-5; cdr3_nt: TGTGCCAGCAGCTTAATGCCGACTGATGAGACCCAGTACTTC; cdr3_aa: CASSLMPTDETQYF
v_call: TRBV2; clone_size: NA; d_call: NA; cdr3_length: 13; j_call: TRBJ1-2; cdr3_nt: TGTGCCAGCAGTGACAAGGTTTTCTATGGCTACACCTTC; cdr3_aa: CASSDKVFYGYTF
v_call: TRBV5-4; clone_size: NA; d_call: TRBD2; cdr3_length: 15; j_call: TRBJ2-7; cdr3_nt: TGTGCCAGCAGCCAGACTAGCGGGGGGACCTACGAGCAGTACTTC; cdr3_aa: CASSQTSGGTYEQYF
v_call: TRBV28; clone_size: NA; d_call: TRBD1; cdr3_length: 16; j_call: TRBJ2-1; cdr3_nt: TGTGCCAGCAGTTCATATCGACAGGGGCACCTGGATGAGCAGTTCTTC; cdr3_aa: CASSSYRQGHLDEQFF
v_call: TRBV5-1; clone_size: NA; d_call: TRBD2; cdr3_length: 14; j_call: TRBJ2-7; cdr3_nt: TGCGCCAGCAGCTGGGGGACTAGCAGCAGCGAGCAGTACTTC; cdr3_aa: CASSWGTSSSEQYF
v_call: TRBV2; clone_size: NA; d_call: NA; cdr3_length: 16; j_call: TRBJ2-2; cdr3_nt: TGTGCCAGCAGTGTACTCCACGGGACTAACACCGGGGAGCTGTTTTTT; cdr3_aa: CASSVLHGTNTGELFF
v_call: TRBV5-1; clone_size: NA; d_call: NA; cdr3_length: 14; j_call: TRBJ2-5; cdr3_nt: TGCGCCAGCAGCTTGGATGGCAGCCAAGAGACCCAGTACTTC; cdr3_aa: CASSLDGSQETQYF
v_call: TRBV7-2; clone_size: NA; d_call: NA; cdr3_length: 15; j_call: TRBJ1-5; cdr3_nt: TGTGCCAGCAGCTTAGTCGGGGGACTCAATCAGCCCCAGCATTTT; cdr3_aa: CASSLVGGLNQPQHF
v_call: TRBV27; clone_size: NA; d_call: NA; cdr3_length: 16; j_call: TRBJ2-7; cdr3_nt: TGTGCCAGCAGTTTACAATTCGCCGGGCGAGCCTACGAGCAGTACTTC; cdr3_aa: CASSLQFAGRAYEQYF
v_call: TRBV19; clone_size: NA; d_call: NA; cdr3_length: 13; j_call: TRBJ2-3; cdr3_nt: TGTGCCAGTGGAGACAGACCCACAGATACGCAGTATTTT; cdr3_aa: CASGDRPTDTQYF
v_call: TRBV11-2; clone_size: NA; d_call: TRBD2; cdr3_length: 16; j_call: TRBJ2-7; cdr3_nt: TGTGCCAGCAGCGATATGGGGCGCGGGAGCTCCTACGAGCAGTACTTC; cdr3_aa: CASSDMGRGSSYEQYF
v_call: TRBV5-4; clone_size: NA; d_call: NA; cdr3_length: 14; j_call: TRBJ2-5; cdr3_nt: TGTGCCAGCAGCTTTATAGGGACCCAAGAGACCCAGTACTTC; cdr3_aa: CASSFIGTQETQYF
v_call: TRBV5-1; clone_size: NA; d_call: NA; cdr3_length: 15; j_call: TRBJ2-3; cdr3_nt: TGCGCCAGCAGCTTGGCGGGGCAAGGAATCGGTACGCAGTATTTT; cdr3_aa: CASSLAGQGIGTQYF
v_call: TRBV7-6; clone_size: NA; d_call: NA; cdr3_length: 13; j_call: TRBJ2-7; cdr3_nt: TGTGCCAGCAGCTTACCTGGGGCGAGGGAGCAGTACTTC; cdr3_aa: CASSLPGAREQYF
v_call: TRBV2; clone_size: NA; d_call: NA; cdr3_length: 12; j_call: TRBJ2-7; cdr3_nt: TGTGCCAGCAGGAGGCAGTCCTACGAGCAGTACTTC; cdr3_aa: CASRRQSYEQYF
v_call: TRBV4-1; clone_size: NA; d_call: TRBD1; cdr3_length: 14; j_call: TRBJ1-1; cdr3_nt: TGCGCCAGCAGCGCCCAGGGGGCTTCGGCTGAAGCTTTCTTT; cdr3_aa: CASSAQGASAEAFF
v_call: TRBV4-2; clone_size: NA; d_call: TRBD2; cdr3_length: 16; j_call: TRBJ2-3; cdr3_nt: TGTGCCAGCAGCCCTAGACTAGCGGGAGCGGGAGATACGCAGTATTTT; cdr3_aa: CASSPRLAGAGDTQYF
v_call: TRBV5-4; clone_size: NA; d_call: NA; cdr3_length: 15; j_call: TRBJ2-3; cdr3_nt: TGTGCCAGCAGCCAAGGACAGTTAAACACAGATACGCAGTATTTT; cdr3_aa: CASSQGQLNTDTQYF
v_call: TRBV14; clone_size: NA; d_call: NA; cdr3_length: 17; j_call: TRBJ1-4; cdr3_nt: TGTGCCAGCAGACACAGTGGTGAGCCACCGGCTAATGAAAAACTGTTTTTT; cdr3_aa: CASRHSGEPPANEKLFF
v_call: TRBV15; clone_size: NA; d_call: NA; cdr3_length: 14; j_call: TRBJ1-2; cdr3_nt: TGTGCCACCAGCAGAGGCGGAGCAAACTATGGCTACACCTTC; cdr3_aa: CATSRGGANYGYTF
v_call: TRBV28; clone_size: NA; d_call: NA; cdr3_length: 15; j_call: TRBJ1-3; cdr3_nt: TGTGCCAGCATCGGGCCCCCTGGGTCTGGAAACACCATATATTTT; cdr3_aa: CASIGPPGSGNTIYF
v_call: TRBV6-5; clone_size: once; d_call: TRBD2; cdr3_length: 14; j_call: TRBJ2-1; cdr3_nt: TGTGCCAGCCGTGCTAGCGGGGGATACAATGAGCAGTTCTTC; cdr3_aa: CASRASGGYNEQFF
v_call: TRBV5-1; clone_size: NA; d_call: NA; cdr3_length: 14; j_call: TRBJ2-7; cdr3_nt: TGCGCCAGCAGCTTGGCGACATACTCCTACGAGCAGTACTTC; cdr3_aa: CASSLATYSYEQYF
v_call: TRBV7-3; clone_size: NA; d_call: TRBD2; cdr3_length: 14; j_call: TRBJ2-3; cdr3_nt: TGTGCCAGCAGCCTTAGCGGGATTAAAGATACGCAGTATTTT; cdr3_aa: CASSLSGIKDTQYF
v_call: TRBV14; clone_size: NA; d_call: NA; cdr3_length: 15; j_call: TRBJ1-1; cdr3_nt: TGTGCCAGCAGCCATAGGGACCGGGGGTCCACTGAAGCTTTCTTT; cdr3_aa: CASSHRDRGSTEAFF
v_call: TRBV5-1; clone_size: NA; d_call: TRBD1; cdr3_length: 14; j_call: TRBJ1-5; cdr3_nt: TGCGCCAGCAGCTTGGTTCAGGGGGGTCAGCCCCAGCATTTT; cdr3_aa: CASSLVQGGQPQHF
v_call: TRBV6-1; clone_size: NA; d_call: TRBD1; cdr3_length: 17; j_call: TRBJ2-5; cdr3_nt: TGTGCCAGCAGTGAAGGGCAGGGGGCTAGGGGGCTAGTAACCCAGTACTTC; cdr3_aa: CASSEGQGARGLVTQYF
v_call: TRBV5-1; clone_size: NA; d_call: NA; cdr3_length: 14; j_call: TRBJ2-3; cdr3_nt: TGCGCCAGCAGGGACGGACGGGCGGGAGATACGCAGTATTTT; cdr3_aa: CASRDGRAGDTQYF
v_call: TRBV9; clone_size: NA; d_call: NA; cdr3_length: 17; j_call: TRBJ2-1; cdr3_nt: TGTGCCAGCAGCGTAGGCTTTTCGGGGAGAGCCTACAATGAGCAGTTCTTC; cdr3_aa: CASSVGFSGRAYNEQFF
v_call: TRBV5-4; clone_size: NA; d_call: TRBD1; cdr3_length: 17; j_call: TRBJ2-7; cdr3_nt: TGTGCCAGCAGCTTGGGAGGTGGGGACAGCAGCTCCTACGAGCAGTACTTC; cdr3_aa: CASSLGGGDSSSYEQYF
v_call: TRBV6-6; clone_size: NA; d_call: NA; cdr3_length: 14; j_call: TRBJ1-6; cdr3_nt: TGTGCCAGCAGTTACCAGGGCAGAAATTCACCCCTCCACTTT; cdr3_aa: CASSYQGRNSPLHF
v_call: TRBV15; clone_size: NA; d_call: TRBD1; cdr3_length: 15; j_call: TRBJ1-2; cdr3_nt: TGTGCCACCAGTCGTACACGGGACAGGGACTATGGCTACACCTTC; cdr3_aa: CATSRTRDRDYGYTF
v_call: TRBV10-3; clone_size: NA; d_call: TRBD1; cdr3_length: 15; j_call: TRBJ2-6; cdr3_nt: TGTGCCGTCGGGACAGGGAGCTCTGGGGCCAACGTCCTGACTTTC; cdr3_aa: CAVGTGSSGANVLTF
v_call: TRBV29-1; clone_size: NA; d_call: NA; cdr3_length: 11; j_call: TRBJ1-1; cdr3_nt: TGCAGCGCCGAGGGGGGCCCTGAAGCTTTCTTT; cdr3_aa: CSAEGGPEAFF
v_call: TRBV19; clone_size: NA; d_call: NA; cdr3_length: 13; j_call: TRBJ1-5; cdr3_nt: TGTGCCAGTGACTGGCTCGGCAATCAGCCCCAGCATTTT; cdr3_aa: CASDWLGNQPQHF
v_call: TRBV23-1; clone_size: NA; d_call: TRBD1; cdr3_length: 16; j_call: TRBJ1-4; cdr3_nt: TGCGCCAGCAGTCATAACAGGGGTTTTAACAATGAAAAACTGTTTTTT; cdr3_aa: CASSHNRGFNNEKLFF
v_call: TRBV9; clone_size: NA; d_call: TRBD2; cdr3_length: 16; j_call: TRBJ2-2; cdr3_nt: TGTGCCAGCAGCGGTCGAACTAGCGGAAACACCGGGGAGCTGTTTTTT; cdr3_aa: CASSGRTSGNTGELFF
v_call: TRBV6-6; clone_size: NA; d_call: NA; cdr3_length: 13; j_call: TRBJ2-7; cdr3_nt: TGTGCCAGCAGTTACACGGACTCTCACGAGCAGTACTTC; cdr3_aa: CASSYTDSHEQYF
v_call: TRBV11-2; clone_size: NA; d_call: NA; cdr3_length: 15; j_call: TRBJ2-1; cdr3_nt: TGTGCCAGCAGCTTAGCCGGTAAATTAAACAATGAGCAGTTCTTC; cdr3_aa: CASSLAGKLNNEQFF
v_call: TRBV5-1; clone_size: NA; d_call: NA; cdr3_length: 13; j_call: TRBJ2-7; cdr3_nt: TGCGCCAGCAGCCCGAGACCGGACTACGAGCAGTACTTC; cdr3_aa: CASSPRPDYEQYF
v_call: TRBV6-6; clone_size: NA; d_call: TRBD2; cdr3_length: 16; j_call: TRBJ2-7; cdr3_nt: TGTGCCAGCAGTCTAACCGGGACTAGCGGGACCTACGAGCAGTACTTC; cdr3_aa: CASSLTGTSGTYEQYF
v_call: TRBV11-1; clone_size: NA; d_call: NA; cdr3_length: 11; j_call: TRBJ2-3; cdr3_nt: TGTGCCAGCAGCGACACAGATACGCAGTATTTT; cdr3_aa: CASSDTDTQYF
v_call: TRBV29-1; clone_size: NA; d_call: NA; cdr3_length: 13; j_call: TRBJ1-1; cdr3_nt: TGCAGCGGGCTAGGACAGTTCGTCACTGAAGCTTTCTTT; cdr3_aa: CSGLGQFVTEAFF
v_call: TRBV4-2; clone_size: NA; d_call: NA; cdr3_length: 14; j_call: TRBJ2-5; cdr3_nt: TGTGCCAGCAGCCGCGGGACGGATCGGGGGACCCAGTACTTC; cdr3_aa: CASSRGTDRGTQYF
v_call: TRBV10-3; clone_size: NA; d_call: NA; cdr3_length: 15; j_call: TRBJ2-1; cdr3_nt: TGTGCCATCAGTGAGGGGGGGGCGGCCTACAATGAGCAGTTCTTC; cdr3_aa: CAISEGGAAYNEQFF
v_call: TRBV7-9; clone_size: few; d_call: NA; cdr3_length: 13; j_call: TRBJ1-1; cdr3_nt: TGTGCCAGCAGCTCCCCCGACCGAACCCAAGCTTTCTTT; cdr3_aa: CASSSPDRTQAFF
v_call: TRBV4-1; clone_size: NA; d_call: TRBD2; cdr3_length: 17; j_call: TRBJ2-2; cdr3_nt: TGCGCCAGCAGCCCTAGAGCGGGGACCATGAACACCGGGGAGCTGTTTTTT; cdr3_aa: CASSPRAGTMNTGELFF